This passage covers 15 T cell receptor beta chains from one sample sequenced in a study of blood T cell repertoires in COVID-19. Libraries were prepared by immunoSEQ multiplex PCR; TCRdb keeps only in-frame clonotypes and omits some of them. The sample yields around 310,000 clones, about 93% seen once. Sequencing input: peripheral blood. The receptors were gathered from a woman in her thirties with COVID-19, enrolled during active disease.

The chain recombines TRBV28 with TRBJ2-2, with TRBD2 matching over 7 bases. Germline-derived CDR1 and CDR2 are MDHEN and SYDVKM. Trimming removed 6 bases from V and 6 bases from J; junction bases left unmatched: 16. There are 17 residues in the CDR3. CDR3 sequence reads: CASSGGTGRRGPGELFF. DNA for the CDR3: TGTGCCAGCAGCGGGGGGACGGGGCGCAGAGGACCCGGGGAGCTGTTTTTT.

This chain connects TRBV7-2 to TRBJ1-2; 8 positions agree with TRBD1. J was trimmed by 4 bases and V by 5 bases; bases with no gene match: 3. Germline loops: CDR1 SGHTA, CDR2 FQGNSA. CDR3 size: 13 residues. CDR3: CASSRDRIYGYTF. The CDR3 DNA follows: TGTGCCAGCAGCCGGGACAGGATCTATGGCTACACCTTC.

The chain joins TRBV24-1 to TRBJ1-1; tentatively, D is TRBD1 (6 bases). V was cut by 7 bases and J by 1 base, with 9 bases left in between. CDR3 length: 13 amino acids. In germline, CDR1 is KGHDR, CDR2 SFDVKD. The chain's CDR3 is CATSKTGNTEAFF. CDR3 coding DNA: TGTGCCACCAGCAAGACAGGGAACACTGAAGCTTTCTTT.

This clone showed up just once. V gene TRBV5-4 combines with J gene TRBJ2-1, with D possibly TRBD2 on 6 matching bases. Germline V gene lookup returns CDR1 SGHNT and CDR2 YYREEE (reference sequence). The CDR3 has 15 residues. V was pared by 2 bases and J by 5 bases, with 14 bases between. The CDR3 DNA reads as TGTGCCAGCAGCTTCATCGGGAGATCCGACAATGAGCAGTTCTTC. Its translation is CASSFIGRSDNEQFF.

V gene TRBV7-9 combines with J gene TRBJ1-1; D is possibly TRBD1 (5 bases). The V gene lost 5 bases and the J gene lost 1 base, with 8 bases spanning the gap. This CDR3 is built from 13 residues. Germline loops: CDR1 SEHNR, CDR2 FQNEAQ (reference sequence). The CDR3 nucleotides read TGTGCCAGCAGCAGGGACGGGAACACTGAAGCTTTCTTT. Amino acids: CASSRDGNTEAFF.

This clone was counted only a few times. Distinct nucleotide sequences in the sample also encode this CDR3. This rearrangement joins TRBV7-2 to TRBJ2-5; TRBD2 is a possible D gene (5 bases). Trimming removed 5 bases at V and 2 bases at J, with 12 bases between. Germline V gene lookup returns CDR1 SGHTA and CDR2 FQGNSA. The CDR3 has 14 residues. CDR3: CASSPPGFQETQYF. The CDR3 DNA is TGTGCCAGCAGCCCACCGGGATTTCAAGAGACCCAGTACTTC.

The chain uses TRBV24-1 and TRBJ2-1; 8 nucleotides agree with TRBD2. Unmatched junction bases numbered 4, after V lost 5 bases and J lost 8 bases. The CDR3 runs 13 residues. From germline, CDR1 is KGHDR and CDR2 SFDVKD. CDR3 nucleotides: TGTGCCACCAGTGGCCGGGAGGGGCATGAGCAGTTCTTC. It specifies CATSGREGHEQFF.

The rearrangement uses TRBV29-1 and TRBJ2-7; possible D gene TRBD2, 6 bases. Per the germline V gene, CDR1 is SQVTM and CDR2 is ANQGSEA. Trimming removed 6 bases from V and 5 bases from J, with 17 bases in between. The CDR3 sequence is 13 residues long. Here the CDR3 DNA reads TGCAGCGTGAAAAGGGGTGGGAGGAACGAGCAGTACTTC. It yields the protein CSVKRGGRNEQYF.

This clone was counted a single time. The gene calls are TRBV6-6 and TRBJ2-2; TRBD2 aligns across 13 bases. Germline CDR1 reads MNHNY; CDR2 reads SVGAGI (reference sequence). This CDR3 region has 16 residues. Trimming at V came to 5 bases and at J to 2 bases, leaving 2 bases not matched to a gene. CDR3 nucleotide sequence: TGTGCCAGCAGTCGACTAGCGGGAGGCAACACCGGGGAGCTGTTTTTT. Its protein is CASSRLAGGNTGELFF.

In the case of this clone: The sample has other DNA sequences that encode this CDR3 too. The chain uses TRBV9 and TRBJ1-1, with D possibly matching TRBD1 (5 bases). V lost 2 bases, J lost 4 bases, and 12 bases lay in between. CDR1 is SGDLS and CDR2 is YYNGEE in the germline V gene. This CDR3 region has 14 residues. CDR3 region: CASSVAPGGTEAFF. CDR3 nucleotides: TGTGCCAGCAGCGTGGCACCCGGGGGCACTGAAGCTTTCTTT.

The chain uses TRBV5-5 and TRBJ2-3; D possibly corresponds to TRBD2 (5 bases). CDR3 length: 12 residues. The germline CDR1 and CDR2 sequences are SGHKS and YYEKEE (reference sequence). Deletions cut 0 bases from V and 6 bases from J, with 5 bases between. CDR3 residues: CASSLGGDTQYF. DNA of the CDR3: TGTGCCAGCAGCTTGGGCGGGGATACGCAGTATTTT.

The genes are TRBV24-1 and TRBJ2-1; the D gene is possibly TRBD1 (6 bases). Trimming pared 1 base from V and 10 bases from J, leaving 16 bases between. The CDR3 consists of 15 residues. CDR1 KGHDR and CDR2 SFDVKD come from the germline V gene. The CDR3 reads CATSDLTGSGVEQFF. The CDR3 DNA sequence: TGTGCCACCAGTGATTTAACAGGCTCAGGGGTAGAGCAGTTCTTC.

This chain uses TRBV6-4 with TRBJ1-1; possible D gene TRBD1, 5 bases. Trimming left V 6 bases short and J 4 bases short, with 12 bases between. This CDR3 comprises 13 residues. Germline V gives CDR1 MRHNA, CDR2 SNTAGT. The CDR3 coding sequence is TGTGCCAGCAGAGAGCAGGGTGGCACTGAAGCTTTCTTT. Amino acid sequence: CASREQGGTEAFF.

The table lists this clone with many counts. One junction end does not reproduce the germline sequence, and a read error may be involved. The chain uses TRBV19 and TRBJ2-1, with TRBD2 identical over 7 bases. The CDR3 consists of 12 residues. Looked up from germline, CDR1 is LNHDA and CDR2 is SQIVND (reference sequence). The CDR3 bases are TGTGCCAGTAGCAGGGACTACCATGAGCAGTTCTTC. Its translation: CASSRDYHEQFF.

This chain links TRBV18 with TRBJ2-7, with TRBD2 identical over 7 bases. V dropped 0 bases and J dropped 0; count of bases not matched to a gene: 8. This CDR3 region has 17 residues. Germline V gene data show CDR1 as KGHSH and CDR2 as LQKENI. CDR3 DNA: TGTGCCAGCTCACCACCTTCGCGGAGCGGGGCCTCCTACGAGCAGTACTTC. Encoded protein: CASSPPSRSGASYEQYF.